Presented here are 23 T cell receptor beta chains from one specimen sequenced in a study of T cell responses to AZD1222 COVID-19 vaccine. Data came from immunoSEQ multiplex PCR; TCRdb stores just in-frame clones and leaves some out. Here the sample spans about 140,000 clones, around 92% being singletons. Specimen: peripheral blood, collected 28 days after the second AZD1222 dose. Receptors originate from an adult who received the AZD1222 COVID-19 vaccine.

This clone occurred once. The V gene is TRBV7-9, the J gene TRBJ2-7, with TRBD2 as a possible D gene (6 bases). This CDR3 spans 14 amino acids. The germline V gene encodes CDR1 SEHNR and CDR2 FQNEAQ (reference sequence). V dropped 1 base and J dropped 2 bases, with 9 bases sitting between them. As DNA, the CDR3 is TGTGCCAGCAGCTTAGATGGAGGGGCCTACGAGCAGTACTTC. Protein: CASSLDGGAYEQYF.

The chain uses TRBV7-9 and TRBJ2-3; D is possibly TRBD2 (6 bases). The V gene's germline CDR1 is SEHNR and CDR2 FQNEAQ (reference sequence). V lost 3 bases to trimming and J lost 0 bases, with 10 bases between them. The CDR3 is 15 amino acids. This CDR3 is CASSFSGTSTDTQYF. The CDR3, as DNA: TGTGCCAGCAGCTTTTCCGGGACTAGCACAGATACGCAGTATTTT. Drawing the rest from reference TRBV7-9 and TRBJ2-3, the complete variable domain is DTGVSQNPRHKITKRGQNVTFRCDPISEHNRLYWYRQTLGQGPEFLTYFQNEAQLEKSRLLSDRFSAERPKGSFSTLEIQRTEQGDSAMYLCASSFSGTSTDTQYFGPGTRLTVL.

This clone was counted once. The chain employs TRBV25-1 and TRBJ1-1; D may be TRBD1 (5 bases). V shed 3 bases and J shed 4 bases, with 18 bases lying between them. CDR1 and CDR2 from the germline V gene are MGHDK and SYGVNS. The CDR3 consists of 16 residues. The chain's CDR3 is CASSDGGSSRGTEAFF. The DNA for the CDR3 is TGTGCCAGCAGTGATGGGGGGAGTTCGAGAGGCACTGAAGCTTTCTTT. Looking up the rest from reference TRBV25-1 and TRBJ1-1 gives the full variable domain: EADIYQTPRYLVIGTGKKITLECSQTMGHDKMYWYQQDPGMELHLIHYSYGVNSTEKGDLSSESTVSRIRTEHFPLTLESARPSHTSQYLCASSDGGSSRGTEAFFGQGTRLTVV.

The CDR3 protein is CASSYSGGRVDEAFF. The CDR3 bases are TGTGCCAGCAGTTACTCAGGGGGCCGTGTTGATGAAGCTTTCTTT. The chain combines TRBV6-6 with TRBJ1-1; 7 bases are shared with TRBD1. Germline assignment: CDR1 MNHNY and CDR2 SVGAGI (reference sequence). V was pared by 0 bases and J by 7 bases, with 8 bases of the junction left unmatched. This CDR3 contains 15 residues.

The chain employs TRBV14 and TRBJ2-3; TRBD1 matches 7 bases. The CDR3 is made up of 18 amino acids. Trimming removed 3 bases from V and 0 bases from J; junction bases left unmatched: 12. Germline V gene sequence: CDR1 SGHDN, CDR2 FVKESK. This CDR3 is CASSQLAGGDHSTDTQYF. CDR3 DNA: TGTGCCAGCAGCCAGCTGGCAGGGGGTGATCATAGCACAGATACGCAGTATTTT.

J is TRBJ1-4 and V is TRBV19; TRBD1 matches 7 bases. The germline CDR1 and CDR2 sequences are LNHDA and SQIVND (reference sequence). The ends lost 10 bases at V and 6 bases at J; junction bases unmatched: 8. This CDR3 is 13 amino acids long. The CDR3 spells CANIQGFYEKLFF. As DNA, the CDR3 is TGTGCCAATATACAGGGGTTTTATGAAAAACTGTTTTTT.

Notes on this clone: No conserved phenylalanine or tryptophan ends this CDR3, so it is likely a read error. No DNA is shown, since the ends of the CDR3 on it are uncertain; the CDR3 is the one TCRdb lists. V is TRBV7-9 and J is TRBJ1-2. A total of 11 residues make up the CDR3, ends included. Germline CDR1 reads SEHNR; CDR2 reads FQNEAQ (reference sequence). The CDR3 reads CASRPGPILHA.

The chain couples TRBV20-1 to TRBJ1-1; no reliable D call. Germline V gives CDR1 DFQATT, CDR2 SNEGSKA (reference sequence). V shed 4 bases and J shed 8 bases, with 11 bases lying between them. The CDR3 has 11 residues. The CDR3 spells CSATGGSEAFF. As DNA, the CDR3 is TGCAGTGCTACCGGCGGCTCCGAAGCTTTCTTT.

The rearrangement uses TRBV6-1 and TRBJ1-5; TRBD1 matches at 7 bases. This CDR3 is built from 15 residues. The trim removed 0 bases at V and 4 bases at J, leaving 3 bases unmatched. CDR1 MNHNS and CDR2 SASEGT come from the germline V gene. CDR3 sequence: CASSEARGLNQPQHF. CDR3 coding DNA: TGTGCCAGCAGTGAAGCAAGGGGGCTGAATCAGCCCCAGCATTTT.

The rearrangement joins TRBV7-8 to TRBJ2-1; 9 positions match TRBD2. CDR3 length: 15 amino acids. Germline V gene data show CDR1 as SGHVS and CDR2 as FQNEAQ. After removal of 6 bases from V and 3 bases from J, the junction contained 6 bases not matched to a gene. CDR3: CASSRLAENYNEQFF. Here the CDR3 DNA reads TGTGCCAGCAGTAGACTAGCGGAGAACTACAATGAGCAGTTCTTC.

CDR3 coding DNA: TGCGCCAGCAGCTCGGGCGGCCCTAGCGGGTGGAATGAGCAGTTCTTC. Residues: CASSSGGPSGWNEQFF. The chain carries TRBV5-1 and TRBJ2-1, with 8 bases lining up with TRBD2. Per germline, CDR1 SGHRS and CDR2 YFSETQ. The CDR3 contains 16 residues. V lost 3 bases and J lost 7; bases outside the gene matches: 12.

The chain recombines TRBV28 with TRBJ2-5, with D possibly matching TRBD1 (6 bases). V lost 5 bases to trimming and J lost 5 bases, with 18 bases between them. The germline gives CDR1 MDHEN, CDR2 SYDVKM. The CDR3 covers 15 residues. This CDR3 is CASSLAGTMGETQYF. The CDR3 nucleotides read TGTGCCAGCAGTCTCGCCGGGACAATGGGGGAGACCCAGTACTTC.

This chain joins TRBV4-2 and TRBJ2-5, with 10 positions matching TRBD2. After removal of 8 bases from V and 7 bases from J, the junction contained 16 bases not matched to a gene. This CDR3 region has 16 residues. From germline, CDR1 is LGHNA and CDR2 YNFKEQ. In DNA form, the CDR3 reads TGTGCCAGCGGACAGCCAAGCGCTAGCGGGAGTGTGACCCAGTACTTC. It translates to CASGQPSASGSVTQYF.

The chain combines TRBV3-1 (or the pseudogene TRBV3-2) with TRBJ1-1; D is unresolved. The germline CDR1 and CDR2 sequences are LGHDT and YNNKEL (reference sequence). The length of the CDR3 is 16 residues. V lost 1 base and J lost 3, with 15 bases in between. CDR3 in amino acids: CASSQGAGRPYTEAFF. In DNA, the CDR3 is TGTGCCAGCAGCCAAGGAGCCGGCAGGCCCTACACTGAAGCTTTCTTT.

The chain is built from TRBV7-9 and TRBJ2-7, with a possible D match to TRBD1 (5 bases). This CDR3 has 15 residues. V dropped 3 bases and J dropped 3 bases, with 15 bases sitting between them. Germline V gene lookup returns CDR1 SEHNR and CDR2 FQNEAQ (reference sequence). The chain's CDR3 is CASSFGAGPNYEQYF. In DNA form, the CDR3 reads TGTGCCAGCAGCTTTGGGGCAGGTCCGAACTACGAGCAGTACTTC.

The chain recombines TRBV30 with TRBJ1-5, with 8 bases aligning to TRBD1. The CDR3 consists of 14 residues. In germline, CDR1 is GTSNPN, CDR2 SVGIG (reference sequence). V lost 0 bases, J lost 7 bases, and 5 bases stayed unmatched. This CDR3 reads CAWSVGQGYQPQHF. CDR3 nucleotide sequence: TGTGCCTGGAGTGTCGGACAGGGTTACCAGCCCCAGCATTTT.

The genes are TRBV24-1 and TRBJ2-1; 11 nucleotides match TRBD2. The germline CDR1 and CDR2 sequences are KGHDR and SFDVKD. After removal of 4 bases from V and 4 bases from J, the junction contained 2 bases not matched to a gene. This CDR3 has 15 residues. This CDR3 reads CATSEGTSGYNEQFF. As DNA, the CDR3 is TGTGCCACCAGTGAGGGGACTAGCGGATACAATGAGCAGTTCTTC.

This chain uses TRBV27 with TRBJ1-1; TRBD1 might be the D (5 bases). The CDR3 length is 13 residues. Trimming took 7 bases from V and 3 from J, leaving 12 bases between them. Looked up from germline, CDR1 is MNHEY and CDR2 is SMNVEV (reference sequence). The CDR3 loop is CASKLSRDTEAFF. As DNA, the CDR3 is TGTGCCAGCAAGTTATCCAGGGACACTGAAGCTTTCTTT.

The rearrangement uses TRBV6-2 or TRBV6-3 and TRBJ2-3, with 10 bases aligning to TRBD2. J was trimmed by 8 bases and V by 2 bases; bases with no gene match: 13. Germline loops: CDR1 MNHEY, CDR2 SVGEGT. This CDR3 is 17 amino acids long. CDR3 residues: CASSYGAWASGSVTQYF. CDR3 in DNA: TGTGCCAGCAGTTACGGGGCGTGGGCTAGCGGGAGTGTTACGCAGTATTTT.

This chain uses TRBV28 with TRBJ1-1, with D unclear. The length of the CDR3 is 12 residues. Germline-derived CDR1 and CDR2 are MDHEN and SYDVKM. Deletions cut 9 bases from V and 0 bases from J, with 8 bases between. In DNA form, the CDR3 reads TGTGCCAGTCACGATATGAACACTGAAGCTTTCTTT. Translation gives CASHDMNTEAFF. Supplemented by reference TRBV28 and TRBJ1-1, the full variable domain reads DVKVTQSSRYLVKRTGEKVFLECVQDMDHENMFWYRQDPGLGLRLIYFSYDVKMKEKGDIPEGYSVSREKKERFSLILESASTNQTSMYLCASHDMNTEAFFGQGTRLTVV.

The V call is TRBV29-1, the J call TRBJ2-7; D possibly corresponds to TRBD2 (5 bases). V was pared by 2 bases and J by 3 bases, with 26 bases between. The germline CDR1 and CDR2 sequences are SQVTM and ANQGSEA. The CDR3 runs to 18 residues. CDR3 in amino acids: CSVERPRKAADSGYEQYF. Here the CDR3 DNA reads TGCAGCGTTGAAAGGCCCCGGAAAGCGGCAGACTCGGGCTACGAGCAGTACTTC.

V and J are TRBV6-5 and TRBJ1-5; D remains unclear. The germline gives CDR1 MNHEY, CDR2 SVGAGI. The V end was cut by 7 bases, the J end by 8 bases, with 18 bases between. The CDR3 sequence is 14 residues long. CDR3 nucleotides: TGTGCCAGCACCCAAGGCGGCGTCCGGGAGCCCCAGCATTTT. Translated, it gives CASTQGGVREPQHF.

V and J are TRBV21-1 and TRBJ2-1. TRBV21-1 has pseudogene status. The CDR3 loop spans 14 amino acids. The CDR3 loop reads CASSKGGSFNEQFF. The CDR3 nucleotides are TGTGCCAGCAGCAAAGGGGGGTCTTTCAATGAGCAGTTCTTC.